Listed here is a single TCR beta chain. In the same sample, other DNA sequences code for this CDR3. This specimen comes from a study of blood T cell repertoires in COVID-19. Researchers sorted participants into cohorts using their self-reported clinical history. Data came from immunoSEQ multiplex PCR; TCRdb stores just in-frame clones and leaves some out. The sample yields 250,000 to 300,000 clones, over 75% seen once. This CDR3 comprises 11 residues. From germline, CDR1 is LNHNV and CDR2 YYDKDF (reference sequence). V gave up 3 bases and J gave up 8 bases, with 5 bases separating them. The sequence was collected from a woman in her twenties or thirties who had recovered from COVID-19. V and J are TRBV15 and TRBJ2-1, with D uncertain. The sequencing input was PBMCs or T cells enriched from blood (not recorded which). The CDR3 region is CATSRVDEQFF. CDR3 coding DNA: TGTGCCACCAGCAGGGTAGATGAGCAGTTCTTC.